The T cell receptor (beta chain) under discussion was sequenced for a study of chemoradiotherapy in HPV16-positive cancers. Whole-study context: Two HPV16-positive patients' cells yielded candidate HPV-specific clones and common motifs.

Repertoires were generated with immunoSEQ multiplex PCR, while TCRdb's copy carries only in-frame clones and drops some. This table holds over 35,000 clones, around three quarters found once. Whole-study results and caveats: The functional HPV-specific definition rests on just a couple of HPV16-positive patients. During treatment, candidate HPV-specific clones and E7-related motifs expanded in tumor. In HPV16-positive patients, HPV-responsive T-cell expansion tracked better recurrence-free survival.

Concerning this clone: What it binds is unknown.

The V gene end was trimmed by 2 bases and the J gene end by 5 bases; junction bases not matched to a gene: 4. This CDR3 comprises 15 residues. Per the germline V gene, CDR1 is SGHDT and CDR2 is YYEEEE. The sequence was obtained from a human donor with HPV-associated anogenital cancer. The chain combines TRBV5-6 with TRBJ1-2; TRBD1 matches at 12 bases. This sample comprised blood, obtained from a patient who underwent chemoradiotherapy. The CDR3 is CASSLPGQGAYGYTF. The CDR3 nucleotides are TGTGCCAGCAGCTTACCGGGACAGGGGGCTTATGGCTACACCTTC.